This TCR beta chain was recovered during a study of brain T cells in children with intractable seizures. With 3 bases clipped from V and 3 bases from J, the junction kept 3 bases outside the gene matches. CDR3 length: 14 amino acids. Germline V lookup: CDR1 SGHNT, CDR2 YYREEE (reference sequence). This clone showed up just once. Its cognate antigen is unknown. Study-level results: Viral specificity was inferred only from CDR3 similarity; HCMV serostatus was unknown. Clones missing pre-surgery may reflect undersampling of that blood sample.

Only in-frame clones appear in the TCRdb table, and some are missing; sequencing was by immunoSEQ multiplex PCR. The data hold under 400,000 clones, with 85% to 95% observed a single time. The time point: blood from clinic visit 5 months post-surgery; TSC patient then seizure free. Sequencing was limited to surgery cases with top T cell transcript signatures in brain tissue. The TCR originated in a boy under two years old with tuberous sclerosis and intractable seizures. The source material was peripheral blood, sampled roughly 5 months after surgery. The chain uses TRBV5-4 and TRBJ1-1; 9 nucleotides line up with TRBD1. The CDR3 loop reads CASSWDRAYTEAFF. DNA of the CDR3: TGTGCCAGCAGCTGGGACAGGGCCTACACTGAAGCTTTCTTT.